This TCR beta chain was obtained from a study of cytomegalovirus exposure and HLA in healthy donors. The count of this clone is one. Primers included in the PCR were 60 Vbeta and 13 Jbeta primers. Profiling relied on immunoSEQ multiplex PCR, and the TCRdb table lists in-frame clones only, not all of them. The sample contains over 150,000 clones, approximately 75% of which appear only once. Per germline, CDR1 GTSNPN and CDR2 SVGIG (reference sequence). V was clipped by 5 bases and J by 0 bases; unmatched bases: 10. CDR3 length: 16 amino acids. The V call is TRBV30, the J call TRBJ1-3, with 7 positions matching TRBD1. Material for sequencing was PBMCs. This receptor was obtained from a woman aged 18-35 years in good health and CMV-seronegative. The CDR3 region is CAWGFPGQSSGNTIYF. The CDR3 DNA is TGTGCCTGGGGTTTCCCGGGACAGAGCTCTGGAAACACCATATATTTT.